These 10 T cell receptor beta chains were all obtained from the same sample, sequenced in a study of cytomegalovirus exposure and HLA in healthy donors. Only in-frame clones appear in the TCRdb table, and some are missing; sequencing was by immunoSEQ multiplex PCR. The sample consists of about 170,000 clones, roughly nine tenths of them appearing once. Sequencing used PBMCs. These receptor sequences come from a man younger than 30 in good health and CMV-seropositive.

This CDR3 reads CASTGTGDEKLFF. CDR3 DNA sequence: TGTGCCAGCACCGGGACGGGGGATGAAAAACTGTTTTTT. The chain couples TRBV9 to TRBJ1-4; weak D call: TRBD1 (5 bases). The CDR3 spans 13 residues. CDR1 is SGDLS, CDR2 YYNGEE, per germline. Trimming stripped 6 bases from V and 6 bases from J, with 12 bases between.

The rearrangement joins TRBV27 to TRBJ1-2, with D possibly matching TRBD1 (6 bases). Germline V gives CDR1 MNHEY, CDR2 SMNVEV (reference sequence). Trimming removed 2 bases at V and 5 bases at J, with 12 bases between. CDR3 length equals 14 residues. In DNA form, the CDR3 reads TGTGCCAGCAGTTTAAAGGGGGGAGGGTATGGCTACACCTTC. It specifies CASSLKGGGYGYTF.

V usage is TRBV29-1 and J usage is TRBJ1-1, with 7 bases lining up with TRBD1. Germline CDR1 reads SQVTM; CDR2 reads ANQGSEA. The CDR3 totals 16 residues. J gave up 0 bases and V 1 base, and 8 bases lay outside the gene matches. The CDR3 is CSVEGSGGFLNTEAFF. CDR3 coding DNA: TGCAGCGTTGAAGGTTCAGGGGGGTTCCTGAACACTGAAGCTTTCTTT.

Comments on this clone: The junction departs from the called germline gene at one end, perhaps through a read error. V gene TRBV11-1 combines with J gene TRBJ2-1; 9 nucleotides agree with TRBD2. The CDR3 consists of 18 residues. Germline CDR1 and CDR2: SGHAT and FQDESV (reference sequence). The CDR3 loop is CASSLRGIAGVSHNEQFF. The CDR3 coding sequence is TGTGCCAGCAGCTTAAGGGGTATAGCGGGAGTCTCCCACAATGAGCAGTTCTTC.

J is TRBJ2-7 and V is TRBV11-2; 10 nucleotides match TRBD2. The CDR3 contains 14 residues. Per the germline V gene, CDR1 is SGHAT and CDR2 is FQNNGV. J was trimmed by 6 bases and V by 5 bases; bases with no gene match: 7. In nucleotides, the CDR3 is TGTGCCAGCAGCGCTAGCGGGAGAAAATTCGAGCAGTACTTC. It translates to CASSASGRKFEQYF.

Note on this clone: Other DNA sequences in the sample encode the same CDR3. The chain is built from TRBV7-9 and TRBJ2-5, with 8 bases lining up with TRBD2. This CDR3 is built from 14 residues. Germline values: CDR1 SEHNR, CDR2 FQNEAQ (reference sequence). Trimming took 3 bases from V and 4 from J; bases not matched to a gene: 4. The CDR3 loop reads CASSLGLAGETQYF. The CDR3 DNA follows: TGTGCCAGCAGCTTGGGGCTAGCGGGAGAGACCCAGTACTTC.

The chain joins TRBV7-9 to TRBJ2-1; 9 nucleotides align to TRBD1. The junction had 7 bases not matched to a gene; V was cut back by 0 bases and J by 7 bases. The CDR3 is 16 amino acids. The V gene's germline CDR1 is SEHNR and CDR2 FQNEAQ (reference sequence). As DNA, the CDR3 is TGTGCCAGCAGCTTAGCAGGCGGGACAGGGCGGAATGAGCAGTTCTTC. Amino acids: CASSLAGGTGRNEQFF.

This chain uses TRBV4-1 with TRBJ2-7; 14 bases map to TRBD2. Per the germline V gene, CDR1 is MGHRA and CDR2 is YSYEKL. V lost 4 bases to trimming and J lost 5 bases; unmatched junction nucleotides: 10. The CDR3 has 17 amino acids. The CDR3 region is CASSRGLAGGLRDEQYF. CDR3 coding DNA: TGCGCCAGCAGCCGAGGACTAGCGGGAGGTCTGAGAGACGAGCAGTACTTC.

The chain employs TRBV27 and TRBJ1-4; no firm D call. The CDR3 has 15 amino acids. V was cut by 3 bases and J by 4 bases, with 12 bases left in between. Germline V gives CDR1 MNHEY, CDR2 SMNVEV (reference sequence). CDR3 nucleotide sequence: TGTGCCAGCAGTTTCACCAACTCCCTTAATGAAAAACTGTTTTTT. Its translation is CASSFTNSLNEKLFF.

J is TRBJ2-1 and V is TRBV10-3; 9 bases map to TRBD2. CDR3 length: 15 amino acids. Germline lookup yields CDR1 ENHRY and CDR2 SYGVKD. The trim removed 11 bases at V and 5 bases at J, leaving 13 bases unmatched. CDR3 amino acids: CAGGAREGLHNEQFF. The CDR3 DNA follows: TGTGCCGGTGGGGCGCGGGAGGGCCTCCACAATGAGCAGTTCTTC.